This T cell receptor (beta chain) originates from a study of early T cells in non-severe SARS-CoV-2 infection. The wider study: Chains stayed unpaired after sequencing of bulk RNA from unsorted whole blood. Study-level results: VDJdb-based annotation leaned toward anti-spike CD8 responses and missed private and CD4 specificities.

Attachment of unique molecular identifiers was made to individual cDNA molecules. TCRdb independently ran MiXCR on the 5' RACE reads; one entry per CDR3 protein. Of about 25,000 distinct CDR3 sequences listed, about 4.6% were seen once; the top ten hold about 10%. This clonotype was detected many times. What it recognizes is unknown. V lost 6 bases to trimming and J lost 4 bases, with 17 bases between them. CDR1 is DFQATT and CDR2 is SNEGSKA in the germline V gene (reference sequence). CDR3 length equals 14 residues. The receptor was derived from an adult who was a healthcare worker with PCR-confirmed SARS-CoV-2 infection or an uninfected control (not recorded which). This chain links TRBV20-1 with TRBJ2-3, with TRBD2 as a possible D gene (6 bases). Input material: whole blood. The CDR3 here is CSAGRWGEADTQYF. CDR3 DNA: TGCAGTGCCGGCCGTTGGGGGGAGGCAGATACGCAGTATTTT.